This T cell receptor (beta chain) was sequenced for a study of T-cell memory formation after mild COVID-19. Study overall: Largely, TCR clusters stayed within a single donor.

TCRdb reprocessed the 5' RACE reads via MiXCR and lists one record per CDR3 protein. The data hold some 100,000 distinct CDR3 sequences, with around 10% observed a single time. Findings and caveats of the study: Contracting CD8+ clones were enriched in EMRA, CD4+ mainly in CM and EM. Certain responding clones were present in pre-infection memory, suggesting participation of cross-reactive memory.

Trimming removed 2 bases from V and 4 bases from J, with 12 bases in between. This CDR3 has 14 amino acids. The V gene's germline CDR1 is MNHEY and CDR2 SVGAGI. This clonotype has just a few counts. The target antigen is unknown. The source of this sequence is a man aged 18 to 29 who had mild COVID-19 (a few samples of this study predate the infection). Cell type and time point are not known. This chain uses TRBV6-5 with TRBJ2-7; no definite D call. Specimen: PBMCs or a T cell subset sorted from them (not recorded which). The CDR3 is CASSYKSGVYEQYF. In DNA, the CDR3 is TGTGCCAGCAGTTACAAATCTGGCGTTTACGAGCAGTACTTC.